This T cell receptor beta chain was found in a study of shared clonotypes between healthy human individuals. Turning to the study itself: Three CD4 naive, three CD4 memory, two CD8 naive and one CD8 memory plate were used per donor.

Genomic DNA (from each subset) was split evenly across several immunoSEQ plates. Profiling relied on immunoSEQ multiplex PCR, and the TCRdb table lists in-frame clones only, not all of them. Here the sample spans just over 2,000,000 clones, around 95% being singletons. This CDR3 spans 13 amino acids. V was pared by 4 bases and J by 1 base, with 6 bases between. The V gene's germline CDR1 is SGHTA and CDR2 FQGTGA. Findings and caveats of the study: Across subsets, estimated richness was generally greater for naive than for memory populations.

Those who donated, Caucasian adults without exception, all lived in Nashville, Tennessee. To note about this clone: The antigen is undetermined. Other DNA sequences in the same sample also yield this CDR3.

Sequenced input: naive CD4+ T cells sorted from blood. The subset denotes: CD45RA+ positively selected. This clonotype was obtained from a man between 18 and 35 years old in good health. The chain recombines TRBV7-3 with TRBJ2-3; the D is unclear. The CDR3 loop reads CASSSTGTDTQYF. CDR3 bases: TGTGCCAGCAGCTCGACGGGCACAGATACGCAGTATTTT.